This TCR beta chain originates from a study of blood T cell repertoires in COVID-19. Methods used by the authors: Estimation of nucleated cell counts was performed using reference gene primer amplification. Measured with immunoSEQ multiplex PCR; TCRdb has only the in-frame clones, and not every one. The DNA gave D and trimming, while V, J and clone size come from that table. The sample shows approximately 330,000 clones, around 90% of them seen only once. This CDR3 contains 12 residues. V dropped 7 bases and J dropped 4 bases, with 6 bases sitting between them. Per germline, CDR1 SGHDT and CDR2 YYEEEE.

The rearrangement uses TRBV5-6 and TRBJ1-6; perhaps TRBD1 as D (5 bases). The source of this sequence is a young man with COVID-19, enrolled during active disease. Sequenced: peripheral blood. The CDR3 sequence: CASAGYNSPLHF. CDR3 bases: TGTGCCAGCGCAGGGTATAATTCACCCCTCCACTTT. Combining the CDR3 with reference TRBV5-6 and TRBJ1-6 gives the whole variable domain DAGVTQSPTHLIKTRGQQVTLRCSPKSGHDTVSWYQQALGQGPQFIFQYYEEEERQRGNFPDRFSGHQFPNYSSELNVNALLLGDSALYLCASAGYNSPLHFGNGTRLTVT.